Listed below are T cell receptor beta chains from one sample, sequenced in a study of neoadjuvant nivolumab and ipilimumab in lung cancer. Using immunoSEQ multiplex PCR, the repertoire was profiled, and TCRdb retains in-frame clones only, with some absent. The profile shows roughly 34,000 clones, roughly 90% of them singletons. This specimen was peripheral blood, taken after neoadjuvant nivolumab, alone or with ipilimumab, at or shortly before surgery. The source is an adult with non-small cell lung cancer. Each CDR3 is given with its conserved first and last residue. The order of the fields is CDR3 DNA, CDR3 protein, J gene, clone size, V gene, D gene. D genes are given only for firm matches. Size values are once, few and many counts, or a class for expanded clones, and some rows have none.

CDR3 DNA: TGTGCCAGCACCTCGGGGACTCTCTACAATGAGCAGTTCTTC; CDR3 protein: CASTSGTLYNEQFF; J gene: TRBJ2-1; clone size: .; V gene: TRBV7-9; D gene: .
CDR3 DNA: TGTGCCAGCAGCTTGAAAGGGGGCACTGAGCAGTTCTTC; CDR3 protein: CASSLKGGTEQFF; J gene: TRBJ2-1; clone size: once; V gene: TRBV7-2; D gene: TRBD1
CDR3 DNA: TGTGCCATCCAGGGGGGGGCGGTCGAAAAACTGTTTTTT; CDR3 protein: CAIQGGAVEKLFF; J gene: TRBJ1-4; clone size: .; V gene: TRBV28; D gene: TRBD1
CDR3 DNA: TGTGCCAGCAGCTTAGGAGGGAGTGAAGCTTTCTTT; CDR3 protein: CASSLGGSEAFF; J gene: TRBJ1-1; clone size: once; V gene: TRBV7-9; D gene: .
CDR3 DNA: TGCGCCAGCAGCTTCTTCCGACTAGCGGGTTCGGGCTTAACGCAGTATTTT; CDR3 protein: CASSFFRLAGSGLTQYF; J gene: TRBJ2-3; clone size: .; V gene: TRBV5-1; D gene: TRBD2
CDR3 DNA: TGTGCCAGCTCCCCCGGGACTAGCGGGAGAAATGAGCAGTTCTTC; CDR3 protein: CASSPGTSGRNEQFF; J gene: TRBJ2-1; clone size: .; V gene: TRBV18; D gene: TRBD2
CDR3 DNA: TGTGCCAGCTCACCAGGGACAGGGCGAGAGACCCAGTACTTC; CDR3 protein: CASSPGTGRETQYF; J gene: TRBJ2-5; clone size: .; V gene: TRBV18; D gene: TRBD1
CDR3 DNA: TGTGCCAGCAGCTTGCTTACAGGGGAGTACGAGCAGTACTTC; CDR3 protein: CASSLLTGEYEQYF; J gene: TRBJ2-7; clone size: .; V gene: TRBV7-9; D gene: TRBD1
CDR3 DNA: TGCGCCAGCAGGGCAGGAGAATTTGACGATACGCAGTATTTT; CDR3 protein: CASRAGEFDDTQYF; J gene: TRBJ2-3; clone size: .; V gene: TRBV10-1; D gene: .
CDR3 DNA: TGCGCCAGCAGTCCCCGGGAGCTCGGGAATGAGCAGTTCTTC; CDR3 protein: CASSPRELGNEQFF; J gene: TRBJ2-1; clone size: .; V gene: TRBV5-1; D gene: .
CDR3 DNA: TGTGCCAGCAGCTCCACAAAAGGCCACCAAGAGACCCAGTACTTC; CDR3 protein: CASSSTKGHQETQYF; J gene: TRBJ2-5; clone size: once; V gene: TRBV11-3; D gene: .
CDR3 DNA: TGCGCCAGCAGCCCGGACAGGATTTCCTACGAGCAGTACTTC; CDR3 protein: CASSPDRISYEQYF; J gene: TRBJ2-7; clone size: .; V gene: TRBV5-1; D gene: TRBD1
CDR3 DNA: TGTGCCAGCAGCTCTATGGGGGACGATGGAGAGACCCAGTACTTC; CDR3 protein: CASSSMGDDGETQYF; J gene: TRBJ2-5; clone size: .; V gene: TRBV11-3; D gene: .
CDR3 DNA: TGCGCCAGCAGCTATGACAGGGGTTCAACCGGGGAGCTGTTTTTT; CDR3 protein: CASSYDRGSTGELFF; J gene: TRBJ2-2; clone size: .; V gene: TRBV4-1; D gene: TRBD1
CDR3 DNA: TGTGCCAGCAGCTTAGCCGGGACGGGGGAGCAGTACTTC; CDR3 protein: CASSLAGTGEQYF; J gene: TRBJ2-7; clone size: .; V gene: TRBV7-9; D gene: .
CDR3 DNA: TGTGCCAGCAGTGATATTCGCGGGAGGCCGGGGGAGCAGTACTTC; CDR3 protein: CASSDIRGRPGEQYF; J gene: TRBJ2-7; clone size: .; V gene: TRBV2; D gene: TRBD2
CDR3 DNA: TGCGCCAGCAGCTTGGATAGCGGGAGGGCCCGGACCGGGGAGCTGTTTTTT; CDR3 protein: CASSLDSGRARTGELFF; J gene: TRBJ2-2; clone size: .; V gene: TRBV5-1; D gene: TRBD2
CDR3 DNA: TGTGCCAGCAGCTCGTACCAGGATCCTATGAACACTGAAGCTTTCTTT; CDR3 protein: CASSSYQDPMNTEAFF; J gene: TRBJ1-1; clone size: .; V gene: TRBV11-2; D gene: .
CDR3 DNA: TGCGCCAGCAGCTTGGTTATAGCGGGAGACCCTTACAATGAGCAGTTCTTC; CDR3 protein: CASSLVIAGDPYNEQFF; J gene: TRBJ2-1; clone size: .; V gene: TRBV5-1; D gene: TRBD2
CDR3 DNA: TGTGCCAGCCGGTCCGGGGAGCGGCGCACAGATACGCAGTATTTT; CDR3 protein: CASRSGERRTDTQYF; J gene: TRBJ2-3; clone size: .; V gene: TRBV13; D gene: .
CDR3 DNA: TGTGCCACCAGCAGAGGTGGGTCCACAGGGAACACTGAAGCTTTCTTT; CDR3 protein: CATSRGGSTGNTEAFF; J gene: TRBJ1-1; clone size: .; V gene: TRBV15; D gene: .
CDR3 DNA: TGTGCCAGTGATAGCGGGCACACAGATACGCAGTATTTT; CDR3 protein: CASDSGHTDTQYF; J gene: TRBJ2-3; clone size: .; V gene: TRBV11-2; D gene: TRBD2
CDR3 DNA: TGTGCCAGCAGTGATGGCGGCCAGAGCTCCTACAATGAGCAGTTCTTC; CDR3 protein: CASSDGGQSSYNEQFF; J gene: TRBJ2-1; clone size: .; V gene: TRBV2; D gene: .
CDR3 DNA: TGTGCCAGCAGTCAGAGGACAGGGGGCTCTGGCTACACCTTC; CDR3 protein: CASSQRTGGSGYTF; J gene: TRBJ1-2; clone size: .; V gene: TRBV25-1; D gene: TRBD1
CDR3 DNA: TGTGCCAGCAGCGCCCCCCCCCTAGGGGAGACCCAGTACTTC; CDR3 protein: CASSAPPLGETQYF; J gene: TRBJ2-5; clone size: once; V gene: TRBV7-9; D gene: .
CDR3 DNA: TGTGCCAGCTCACGTTTTGAGGGGGATCAGCCCCAGCATTTT; CDR3 protein: CASSRFEGDQPQHF; J gene: TRBJ1-5; clone size: .; V gene: TRBV18; D gene: .
CDR3 DNA: TGTGCCAGCACTCGAACTACTGACAGGGTTGAAGCTTTCTTT; CDR3 protein: CASTRTTDRVEAFF; J gene: TRBJ1-1; clone size: .; V gene: TRBV28; D gene: TRBD1
CDR3 DNA: TGTGCCAGCAGCTTGAGGCTAGCGGGAGATACGCAGTATTTT; CDR3 protein: CASSLRLAGDTQYF; J gene: TRBJ2-3; clone size: .; V gene: TRBV5-4; D gene: TRBD2
CDR3 DNA: TGTGCCAGCAGCTTGGATAGCGGGTTCACCGGGGAGCTGTTTTTT; CDR3 protein: CASSLDSGFTGELFF; J gene: TRBJ2-2; clone size: .; V gene: TRBV5-4; D gene: TRBD2
CDR3 DNA: TGCGCCAGCAGCTTGGCGGGTGGGACAGAGCAGTTCTTC; CDR3 protein: CASSLAGGTEQFF; J gene: TRBJ2-1; clone size: .; V gene: TRBV5-1; D gene: .
CDR3 DNA: TGCGCCAGCAGCTTGCAGGGGGAGGGTGGGGCCAACGTCCTGACTTTC; CDR3 protein: CASSLQGEGGANVLTF; J gene: TRBJ2-6; clone size: once; V gene: TRBV5-1; D gene: .
CDR3 DNA: TGTGCCAGCAGCTTAGCGATGGGAATTGAAGCTTTCTTT; CDR3 protein: CASSLAMGIEAFF; J gene: TRBJ1-1; clone size: .; V gene: TRBV7-9; D gene: .
CDR3 DNA: TGCAGCTCCCCCCCCCTCTCGCGGGAGAACACCGGGGAGCTGTTTTTT; CDR3 protein: CSSPPLSRENTGELFF; J gene: TRBJ2-2; clone size: .; V gene: TRBV29-1; D gene: .
CDR3 DNA: TGTGCCAGCAGCTTCGGTGGCGGACAGAAGACCGATGGCTACACCTTC; CDR3 protein: CASSFGGGQKTDGYTF; J gene: TRBJ1-2; clone size: few; V gene: TRBV7-9; D gene: .
CDR3 DNA: TGTGCCAGCAGCAAACCTAGCGGAGCTAGGATTGAGCAGTTCTTC; CDR3 protein: CASSKPSGARIEQFF; J gene: TRBJ2-1; clone size: .; V gene: TRBV5-4; D gene: TRBD2
CDR3 DNA: TGTGCCAGCACCGAAGCTGGACTAGCGAGCGCCGGGGAGCTGTTTTTT; CDR3 protein: CASTEAGLASAGELFF; J gene: TRBJ2-2; clone size: once; V gene: TRBV6-1; D gene: TRBD2
CDR3 DNA: TGTGCCACATCCGAACCTGGGACTAGGGCCTACGAGCAGTACTTC; CDR3 protein: CATSEPGTRAYEQYF; J gene: TRBJ2-7; clone size: .; V gene: TRBV25-1; D gene: TRBD2
CDR3 DNA: TGTGCCAGCAGTTACAGGCCCGGGCGAAAACTGTTTTTT; CDR3 protein: CASSYRPGRKLFF; J gene: TRBJ1-4; clone size: once; V gene: TRBV27; D gene: .
CDR3 DNA: TGTGCCAGCAGTCCGGGACAGGTAACTGAGCAGTTCTTC; CDR3 protein: CASSPGQVTEQFF; J gene: TRBJ2-1; clone size: .; V gene: TRBV28; D gene: TRBD1
CDR3 DNA: TGTGCCAGCAGGCTAGCGGGAAGTAGCTCCTACAATGAGCAGTTCTTC; CDR3 protein: CASRLAGSSSYNEQFF; J gene: TRBJ2-1; clone size: .; V gene: TRBV28; D gene: TRBD2
CDR3 DNA: TGCAGCGTTCACAAGGACCCCCGGGGGAGTGAAGCTTTCTTT; CDR3 protein: CSVHKDPRGSEAFF; J gene: TRBJ1-1; clone size: .; V gene: TRBV29-1; D gene: .
CDR3 DNA: TGTGCCAGCAGCTTCGGACAGGGCCTGGGAGAGCAGTACTTC; CDR3 protein: CASSFGQGLGEQYF; J gene: TRBJ2-7; clone size: .; V gene: TRBV5-6; D gene: TRBD1
CDR3 DNA: TGCGCCAGCAGCTTGGACCCTCTGGGGACCCAGTACTTC; CDR3 protein: CASSLDPLGTQYF; J gene: TRBJ2-5; clone size: .; V gene: TRBV5-1; D gene: .
CDR3 DNA: TGTGCCAGCAGCCTACGGACTAGCGGGAGTGGCGGGGAGCTGTTTTTT; CDR3 protein: CASSLRTSGSGGELFF; J gene: TRBJ2-2; clone size: .; V gene: TRBV11-2; D gene: TRBD2
CDR3 DNA: TGTGCCAGCAGTTATGGCCAGCGCTCCCACGGGTATGAGCAGTTCTTC; CDR3 protein: CASSYGQRSHGYEQFF; J gene: TRBJ2-1; clone size: .; V gene: TRBV6-7; D gene: .